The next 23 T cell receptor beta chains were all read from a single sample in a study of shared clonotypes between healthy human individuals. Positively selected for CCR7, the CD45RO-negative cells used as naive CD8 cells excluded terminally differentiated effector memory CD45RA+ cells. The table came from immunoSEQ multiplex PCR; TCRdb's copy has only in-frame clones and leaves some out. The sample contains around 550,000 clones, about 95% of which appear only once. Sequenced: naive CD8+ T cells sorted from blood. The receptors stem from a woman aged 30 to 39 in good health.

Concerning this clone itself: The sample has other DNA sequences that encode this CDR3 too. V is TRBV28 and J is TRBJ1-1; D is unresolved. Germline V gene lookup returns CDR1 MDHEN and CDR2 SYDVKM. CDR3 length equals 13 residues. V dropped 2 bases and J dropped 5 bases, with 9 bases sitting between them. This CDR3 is CASSLGGRTEAFF. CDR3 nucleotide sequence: TGTGCCAGCAGTTTAGGAGGGAGGACTGAAGCTTTCTTT. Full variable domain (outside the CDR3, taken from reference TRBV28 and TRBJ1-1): DVKVTQSSRYLVKRTGEKVFLECVQDMDHENMFWYRQDPGLGLRLIYFSYDVKMKEKGDIPEGYSVSREKKERFSLILESASTNQTSMYLCASSLGGRTEAFFGQGTRLTVV.

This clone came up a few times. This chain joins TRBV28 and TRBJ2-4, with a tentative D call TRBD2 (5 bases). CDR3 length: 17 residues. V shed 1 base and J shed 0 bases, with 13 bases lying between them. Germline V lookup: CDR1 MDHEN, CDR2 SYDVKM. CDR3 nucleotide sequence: TGTGCCAGCAGTTTATTATCTTTGCGGGCAGCCAAAAACATTCAGTACTTC. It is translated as CASSLLSLRAAKNIQYF.

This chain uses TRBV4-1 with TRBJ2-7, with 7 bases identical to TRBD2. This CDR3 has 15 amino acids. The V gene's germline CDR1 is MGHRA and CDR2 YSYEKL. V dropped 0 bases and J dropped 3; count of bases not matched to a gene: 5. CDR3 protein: CASSQDPGLIYEQYF. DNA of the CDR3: TGCGCCAGCAGCCAAGACCCGGGACTAATCTACGAGCAGTACTTC.

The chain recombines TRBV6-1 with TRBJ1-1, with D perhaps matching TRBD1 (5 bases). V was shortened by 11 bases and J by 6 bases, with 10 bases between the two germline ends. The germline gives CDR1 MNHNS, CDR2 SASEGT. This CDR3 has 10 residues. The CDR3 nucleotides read TGTGCCGGGGGATGGCCTGAAGCTTTCTTT. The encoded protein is CAGGWPEAFF.

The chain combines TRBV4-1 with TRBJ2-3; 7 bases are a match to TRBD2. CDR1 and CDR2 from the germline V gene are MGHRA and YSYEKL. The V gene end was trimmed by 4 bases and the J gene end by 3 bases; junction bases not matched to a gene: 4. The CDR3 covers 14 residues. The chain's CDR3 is CASSLGLDTDTQYF. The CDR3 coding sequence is TGCGCCAGCAGCCTCGGACTAGATACAGATACGCAGTATTTT.

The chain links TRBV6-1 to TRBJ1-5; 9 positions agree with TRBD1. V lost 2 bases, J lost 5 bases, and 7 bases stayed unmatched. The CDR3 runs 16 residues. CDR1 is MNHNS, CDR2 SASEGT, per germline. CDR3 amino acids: CASSEPRDRVYQPQHF. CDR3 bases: TGTGCCAGCAGTGAACCTAGGGACAGGGTTTATCAGCCCCAGCATTTT.

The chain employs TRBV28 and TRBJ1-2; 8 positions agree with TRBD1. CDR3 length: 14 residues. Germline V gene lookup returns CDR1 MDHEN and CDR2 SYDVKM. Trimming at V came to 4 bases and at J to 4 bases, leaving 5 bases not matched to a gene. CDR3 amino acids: CASSSTGVTYGYTF. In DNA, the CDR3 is TGTGCCAGCAGTTCGACAGGGGTGACCTATGGCTACACCTTC.

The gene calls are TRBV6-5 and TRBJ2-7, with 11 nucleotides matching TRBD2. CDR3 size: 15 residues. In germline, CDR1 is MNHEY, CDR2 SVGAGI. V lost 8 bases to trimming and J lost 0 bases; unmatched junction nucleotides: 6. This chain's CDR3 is CASGASGRSSYEQYF. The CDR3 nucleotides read TGTGCCAGCGGTGCTAGCGGGAGGAGCTCCTACGAGCAGTACTTC.

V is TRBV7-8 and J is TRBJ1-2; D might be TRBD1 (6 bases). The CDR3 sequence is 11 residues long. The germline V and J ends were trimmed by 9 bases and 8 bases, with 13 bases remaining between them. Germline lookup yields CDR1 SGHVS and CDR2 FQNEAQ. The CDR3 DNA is TGTGCCAGTTTCGGGGGCCAAGGCTACACCTTC. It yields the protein CASFGGQGYTF.

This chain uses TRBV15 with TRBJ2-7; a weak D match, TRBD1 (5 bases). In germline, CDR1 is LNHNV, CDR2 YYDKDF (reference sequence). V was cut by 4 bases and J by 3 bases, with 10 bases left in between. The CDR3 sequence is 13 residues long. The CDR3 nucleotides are TGTGCCACCAGCAATAAGGGGCTCTACGAGCAGTACTTC. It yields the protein CATSNKGLYEQYF.

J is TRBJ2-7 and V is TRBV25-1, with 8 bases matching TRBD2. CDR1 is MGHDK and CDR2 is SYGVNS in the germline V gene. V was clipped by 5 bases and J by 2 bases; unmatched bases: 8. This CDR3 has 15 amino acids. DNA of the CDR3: TGTGCCAGCAGTCCTCTTAGCGGGGACCCCTACGAGCAGTACTTC. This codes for CASSPLSGDPYEQYF.

The CDR3 protein is CASSEVSRGLSGGSYEQYF. As DNA, the CDR3 is TGTGCCAGCAGTGAAGTTAGCAGGGGGCTATCGGGAGGCTCCTACGAGCAGTACTTC. The rearrangement uses TRBV6-1 and TRBJ2-7; TRBD1 is a possible D gene (8 bases). Trimming took 1 base from V and 0 from J, leaving 22 bases between them. Germline V gene lookup returns CDR1 MNHNS and CDR2 SASEGT. The CDR3 contains 19 residues.

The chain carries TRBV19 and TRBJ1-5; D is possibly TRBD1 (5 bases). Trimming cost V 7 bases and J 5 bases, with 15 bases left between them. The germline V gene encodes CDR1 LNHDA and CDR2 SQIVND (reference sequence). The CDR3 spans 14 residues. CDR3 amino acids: CASKAGGSDQPQHF. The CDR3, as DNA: TGTGCCAGTAAGGCGGGGGGGTCTGATCAGCCCCAGCATTTT. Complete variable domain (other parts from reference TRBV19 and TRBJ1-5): DGGITQSPKYLFRKEGQNVTLSCEQNLNHDAMYWYRQDPGQGLRLIYYSQIVNDFQKGDIAEGYSVSREKKESFPLTVTSAQKNPTAFYLCASKAGGSDQPQHFGDGTRLSIL.

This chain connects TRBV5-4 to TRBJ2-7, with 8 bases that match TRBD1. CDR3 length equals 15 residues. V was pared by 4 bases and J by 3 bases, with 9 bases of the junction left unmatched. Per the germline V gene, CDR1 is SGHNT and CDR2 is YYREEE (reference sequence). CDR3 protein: CASSLGQGNHYEQYF. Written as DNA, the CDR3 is TGTGCCAGCAGCCTCGGACAGGGTAATCACTACGAGCAGTACTTC.

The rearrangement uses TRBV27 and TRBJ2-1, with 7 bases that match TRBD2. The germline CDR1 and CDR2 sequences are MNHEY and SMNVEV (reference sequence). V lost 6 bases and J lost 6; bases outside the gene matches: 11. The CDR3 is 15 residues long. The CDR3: CASSRTGGRPNEQFF. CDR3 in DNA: TGTGCCAGCAGCCGCACGGGAGGCCGACCCAATGAGCAGTTCTTC.

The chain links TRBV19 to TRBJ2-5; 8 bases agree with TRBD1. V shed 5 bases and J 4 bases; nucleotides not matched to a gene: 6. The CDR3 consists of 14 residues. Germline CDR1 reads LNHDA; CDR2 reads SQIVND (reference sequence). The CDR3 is CASSPGGWGETQYF. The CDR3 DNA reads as TGTGCCAGTAGTCCAGGGGGCTGGGGAGAGACCCAGTACTTC.

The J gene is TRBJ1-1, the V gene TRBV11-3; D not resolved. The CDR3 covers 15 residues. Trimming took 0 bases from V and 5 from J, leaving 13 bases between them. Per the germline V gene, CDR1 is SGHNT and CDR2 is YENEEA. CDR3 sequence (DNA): TGTGCCAGCAGCTTAGATGCGGACGTCGGAACTGAAGCTTTCTTT. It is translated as CASSLDADVGTEAFF.

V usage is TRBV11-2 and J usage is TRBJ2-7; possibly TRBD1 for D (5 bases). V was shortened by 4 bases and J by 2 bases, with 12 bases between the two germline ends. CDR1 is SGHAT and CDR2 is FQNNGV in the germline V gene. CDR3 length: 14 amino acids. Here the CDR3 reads CASSSTDRTYEQYF. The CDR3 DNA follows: TGTGCCAGCAGCTCAACAGACAGAACCTACGAGCAGTACTTC.

This CDR3 reads CASRTSGSTYEQYF. The CDR3 DNA reads as TGTGCCAGCAGGACCAGCGGGAGTACTTACGAGCAGTACTTC. J is TRBJ2-7 and V is TRBV7-2, with TRBD2 matching over 8 bases. Germline loops: CDR1 SGHTA, CDR2 FQGNSA. The CDR3 has 14 amino acids. The trim removed 6 bases at V and 4 bases at J, leaving 8 bases unmatched.

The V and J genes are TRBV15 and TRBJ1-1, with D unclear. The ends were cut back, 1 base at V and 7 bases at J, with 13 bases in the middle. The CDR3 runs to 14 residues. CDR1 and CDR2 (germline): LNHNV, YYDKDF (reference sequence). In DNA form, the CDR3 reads TGTGCCACCAGCAGAGTGGGTGGTGTCTTTGAAGCTTTCTTT. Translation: CATSRVGGVFEAFF.

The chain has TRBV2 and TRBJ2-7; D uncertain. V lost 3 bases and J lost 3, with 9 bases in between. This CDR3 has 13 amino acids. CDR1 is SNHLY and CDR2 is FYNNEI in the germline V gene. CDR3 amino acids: CASSEWRNYEQYF. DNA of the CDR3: TGTGCCAGCAGTGAGTGGAGAAACTACGAGCAGTACTTC.

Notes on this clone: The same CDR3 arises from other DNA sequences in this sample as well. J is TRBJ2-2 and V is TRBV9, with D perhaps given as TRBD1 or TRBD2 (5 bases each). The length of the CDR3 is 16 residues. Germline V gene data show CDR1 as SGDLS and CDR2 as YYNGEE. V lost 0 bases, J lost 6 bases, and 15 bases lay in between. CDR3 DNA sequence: TGTGCCAGCAGCGTAGAGGGCAGTGGGGGTCCCGGGGAGCTGTTTTTT. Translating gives CASSVEGSGGPGELFF.

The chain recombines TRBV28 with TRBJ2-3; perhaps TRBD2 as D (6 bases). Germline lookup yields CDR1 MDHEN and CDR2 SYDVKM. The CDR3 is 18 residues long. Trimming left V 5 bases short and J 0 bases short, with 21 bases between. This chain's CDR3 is CASSLGGWGLASTDTQYF. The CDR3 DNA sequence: TGTGCCAGCAGTCTGGGGGGATGGGGGTTAGCTAGCACAGATACGCAGTATTTT.